The table lists the clone carrying this TCR beta chain with many counts. This sample stems from a study of regulatory T cells in long-lasting Graves disease. The TCR beta library used iRepertoire HTBI primers with Arm-PCR amplification of CDR3. TCRdb recomputed calls from the multiplex PCR reads with MiXCR, one row per CDR3 protein. In the table there are more than 400,000 distinct CDR3 sequences, 16% of which are singletons. The ends lost 4 bases at V and 6 bases at J; junction bases unmatched: 5. The CDR3 spans 13 residues. The germline gives CDR1 KGHSH, CDR2 LQKENI. The time point here: newly diagnosed GD, antithyroid drugs for less than 3 months. There was RNA extracted from PBMCs, and the TCR library was made from it. The same sample was also studied in work on T cells in Graves' hyperthyroidism and ophthalmopathy.

This chain joins TRBV18 and TRBJ1-1; 7 bases match TRBD1. The material sequenced was peripheral blood mononuclear cells (PBMCs), taken at new diagnosis, from a patient treated with antithyroid drugs. The sequence derives from a man aged 40-49 years with Graves disease. The CDR3 nucleotides read TGTGCCAGCTCACGAACAGGGGAAGCTGAAGCTTTCTTT. Its translation: CASSRTGEAEAFF.